Here is one TCR beta chain with its context. Its target is unknown. The data originate from a study of cytomegalovirus exposure and HLA in healthy donors. Whole-study context: T cells numbering about 200 million yielded approximately 120 million unique TCR beta sequences in an earlier analysis. Study-level findings and limits: It was reported that TCR beta sequences correctly inferred the HLA-A and HLA-B alleles for most subjects. When the data were analyzed later, several of the most significant clusters appeared to be linked to common viral pathogens.

The PCR had 60 Vbeta and 13 Jbeta primers. The assay was immunoSEQ multiplex PCR, and TCRdb's table has in-frame clones only and misses some. The table lists 150,000 to 200,000 clones. Trimming took 1 base from V and 5 from J; bases not matched to a gene: 11. The CDR3 is 17 residues long. The germline gives CDR1 MGHRA, CDR2 YSYEKL. The chain recombines TRBV4-1 with TRBJ1-5; 7 bases match TRBD1. The TCR originated in an older woman in good health and CMV-seronegative. The sequenced sample consisted of PBMCs. CDR3 residues: CASSQAPYRGRDQPQHF. CDR3 in DNA: TGCGCCAGCAGCCAAGCCCCGTACAGGGGTAGGGATCAGCCCCAGCATTTT.